The clone carrying this T cell receptor beta chain was detected many times. Specified time point: newly diagnosed GD, antithyroid drugs for less than 3 months. With RNA extracted from PBMCs as input, the TCR library was made. The CDR3 has 11 amino acids. Trimming left V 3 bases short and J 9 bases short, with 6 bases between. The authors built TCR beta libraries using iRepertoire HTBI primers and Arm-PCR of CDR3 regions. TCRdb itself ran the multiplex PCR reads through MiXCR, one entry per CDR3 protein. Of approximately 230,000 distinct CDR3 sequences listed, about 16% are singletons. The data belong to a study of regulatory T cells in long-lasting Graves disease. For the study at large: Freshly diagnosed Graves' patients had used antithyroid drugs for under 3 months.

This rearrangement joins TRBV12-3 or TRBV12-4 to TRBJ2-1; D gene ambiguous. The source was peripheral blood mononuclear cells (PBMCs), collected at new diagnosis, from a patient treated with antithyroid drugs. This receptor was taken from a female donor with Graves disease. In DNA form, the CDR3 reads TGTGCCAGCAGTTTTATCGGTGAGCAGTTCTTC. It is translated as CASSFIGEQFF.